This paragraph reports one T cell receptor beta chain. V dropped 0 bases and J dropped 3 bases, with 8 bases sitting between them. The germline CDR1 and CDR2 sequences are LNHNV and YYDKDF (reference sequence). CDR3 length: 14 residues. Sequenced by immunoSEQ multiplex PCR; TCRdb stores in-frame clones only, minus some. The sample includes fewer than 350,000 clones, approximately 89% of them seen just once. This sample stems from a study of blood T cell repertoires in COVID-19. Study details: Collection of acute and convalescent COVID-19 samples took place in the United States, Italy and Spain.

The sequence was obtained from a woman between 25 and 40 years old with COVID-19, enrolled during active disease. The chain has TRBV15 and TRBJ1-1; tentatively, D is TRBD1 (5 bases). Sample: peripheral blood. The CDR3 spells CATSRDKGYTEAFF. The CDR3 DNA reads as TGTGCCACCAGCAGAGATAAGGGGTACACTGAAGCTTTCTTT.